This T cell receptor (beta chain) was sequenced for a study of cytomegalovirus exposure and HLA in healthy donors. Broader study findings: Later on, an analysis found that several of the most significant clusters appeared to be linked to common viral pathogens, which included parvovirus B19. Earlier findings revealed that most TCR beta V segments proved productive either about 87% or about 30% of the time. Association of fewer than 20,000 TCR beta sequences with HLA alleles was found at 0.05 false discovery rate in a later analysis.

The germline gives CDR1 SGHTS, CDR2 YDEGEE. The CDR3 totals 15 residues. The V end was cut by 0 bases, the J end by 4 bases, with 13 bases between. With 60 Vbeta and 13 Jbeta primers, the PCR was carried out. TCRdb's copy holds only in-frame clones and misses some; the assay was immunoSEQ multiplex PCR. The sample lists hundreds of thousands of clones, around 80% occurring once. As for the donors, each was a healthy bone marrow donor. With respect to this clone: Its antigen remains unknown.

The sequenced material came from PBMCs. The chain uses TRBV5-8 and TRBJ1-2; weak D call: TRBD1 (5 bases). This receptor was identified in a boy younger than 10 in good health and CMV-seronegative. In DNA, the CDR3 is TGTGCCAGCAGCTTGGAAGGTGGCGGGGGCTATGGCTACACCTTC. It translates to CASSLEGGGGYGYTF. The full variable domain, completed using reference TRBV5-8 and TRBJ1-2, is EAGVTQSPTHLIKTRGQQATLRCSPISGHTSVYWYQQALGLGLQFLLWYDEGEERNRGNFPPRFSGRQFPNYSSELNVNALELEDSALYLCASSLEGGGGYGYTFGSGTRLTVV.